These T cell receptor beta chains were read from a single sample in a study of shared clonotypes between healthy human individuals. The assay was immunoSEQ multiplex PCR, and TCRdb's table has in-frame clones only and misses some. The sample lists a few million clones; over 85% were seen once. Sequencing was done on a sample of naive CD4+ T cells from PBMCs. These TCRs come from a man aged 18 to 35 in good health. Some clones in this sample may be carry-over from other donors' samples. CDR3s include the opening cysteine and the closing phenylalanine or tryptophan. The order of the fields is clone size, V gene, D gene, J gene, CDR3 DNA, CDR3 protein. A D gene is named only where the DNA matches it firmly. Where a row states a size, it is once, few, many or the class of an expanded clone; other rows omit it.

clone size: NA
V gene: TRBV2
D gene: NA
J gene: TRBJ1-4
CDR3 DNA: TGTGCCAGCAGTTCCCGGGGAGCGTCTAATGAAAAACTGTTTTTT
CDR3 protein: CASSSRGASNEKLFF

clone size: once
V gene: TRBV14
D gene: NA
J gene: TRBJ2-5
CDR3 DNA: TGTGCCAGCAGCCAAGGGTTATGGGCCTTCGTCCAAGAGACCCAGTACTTC
CDR3 protein: CASSQGLWAFVQETQYF

clone size: NA
V gene: TRBV7-2
D gene: TRBD2
J gene: TRBJ2-1
CDR3 DNA: TGTGCCAGCAGCCTTAGAGGGGGGACTAGCGGGAGCTATGAGCAGTTCTTC
CDR3 protein: CASSLRGGTSGSYEQFF

clone size: NA
V gene: TRBV10-3
D gene: NA
J gene: TRBJ1-5
CDR3 DNA: TGTGCCATCAGTGATGACAGCAGCAATCAGCCCCAGCATTTT
CDR3 protein: CAISDDSSNQPQHF

clone size: NA
V gene: TRBV19
D gene: NA
J gene: TRBJ1-2
CDR3 DNA: TGTGCCAGTAACGAAGGGGCGCGCTCCTATGGCTACACCTTC
CDR3 protein: CASNEGARSYGYTF

clone size: NA
V gene: TRBV27
D gene: TRBD2
J gene: TRBJ2-7
CDR3 DNA: TGTGCCAGCAGTCCAGATGGGCGGGGGTTCGACGAGCAGTACTTC
CDR3 protein: CASSPDGRGFDEQYF

clone size: few
V gene: TRBV18
D gene: TRBD1
J gene: TRBJ2-2
CDR3 DNA: TGTGCCAGCTCACCAGTGGACAGGGGTTGGACCGGGGAGCTGTTTTTT
CDR3 protein: CASSPVDRGWTGELFF

clone size: NA
V gene: TRBV28
D gene: NA
J gene: TRBJ2-2
CDR3 DNA: TGTGCCAGCAGTTCCCCTTACACCGGGGAGCTGTTTTTT
CDR3 protein: CASSSPYTGELFF

clone size: NA
V gene: TRBV5-1
D gene: NA
J gene: TRBJ1-1
CDR3 DNA: TGCGCCAGCAGCACTAACAGGGCTTCCACTGAAGCTTTCTTT
CDR3 protein: CASSTNRASTEAFF

clone size: NA
V gene: TRBV5-1
D gene: NA
J gene: TRBJ1-4
CDR3 DNA: TGCGCCAGCAGTGTCAACGGAGCTAATGAAAAACTGTTTTTT
CDR3 protein: CASSVNGANEKLFF

clone size: NA
V gene: TRBV18
D gene: NA
J gene: TRBJ1-5
CDR3 DNA: TGTGCCAGCTCGGACCGGGTCGCGCCCCAGCATTTT
CDR3 protein: CASSDRVAPQHF

clone size: NA
V gene: TRBV11-2
D gene: NA
J gene: TRBJ2-3
CDR3 DNA: TGTGCCAGCAGTTACGTCGTGAACACAGATACGCAGTATTTT
CDR3 protein: CASSYVVNTDTQYF

clone size: once
V gene: TRBV28
D gene: TRBD1
J gene: TRBJ1-4
CDR3 DNA: TGTGCCAGCAGTTTGGAGGGGGCGCGGAAACTGTTTTTT
CDR3 protein: CASSLEGARKLFF

clone size: NA
V gene: TRBV4-1
D gene: TRBD1
J gene: TRBJ1-2
CDR3 DNA: TGCGCCAGCAGCCAATCCCTGGGACAGGGCCTATTACTCTATGGCTACACCTTC
CDR3 protein: CASSQSLGQGLLLYGYTF

clone size: NA
V gene: TRBV11-3
D gene: NA
J gene: TRBJ1-4
CDR3 DNA: TGTGCCCATTGCAGGGGCATCTTCACAACTAATGAAAAACTGTTTTTT
CDR3 protein: CAHCRGIFTTNEKLFF

clone size: NA
V gene: TRBV7-9
D gene: NA
J gene: TRBJ2-5
CDR3 DNA: TGTGCCAGCAGCTTAGAGAGGGTTTTGCGGGCAGCGCAAGAGACCCAGTACTTC
CDR3 protein: CASSLERVLRAAQETQYF

clone size: NA
V gene: TRBV9
D gene: TRBD1
J gene: TRBJ1-2
CDR3 DNA: TGTGCCAGCAGCGCGCAAAGACAGGGGGCGAGTGGCTACACCTTC
CDR3 protein: CASSAQRQGASGYTF

clone size: NA
V gene: TRBV6-6
D gene: TRBD2
J gene: TRBJ2-3
CDR3 DNA: TGTGCCAGCACTCGACTTCCTAGCGGGAGCACAGATACGCAGTATTTT
CDR3 protein: CASTRLPSGSTDTQYF

clone size: NA
V gene: TRBV5-1
D gene: NA
J gene: TRBJ2-7
CDR3 DNA: TGCGCCAGCAGCTTGGGTATAGCGCCCAACCTCTACGAGCAGTACTTC
CDR3 protein: CASSLGIAPNLYEQYF

clone size: NA
V gene: TRBV28
D gene: NA
J gene: TRBJ1-2
CDR3 DNA: TGTGCCAGCAACCTACTGGGGTATGGCTACACCTTC
CDR3 protein: CASNLLGYGYTF

clone size: NA
V gene: TRBV18
D gene: NA
J gene: TRBJ2-3
CDR3 DNA: TGTGCCAGCTCACCGAGGACAGATACGCAGTATTTT
CDR3 protein: CASSPRTDTQYF

clone size: NA
V gene: TRBV5-1
D gene: NA
J gene: TRBJ2-7
CDR3 DNA: TGCGCCAGCAGCTTGGGGTTGGGGTACGAGCAGTACTTC
CDR3 protein: CASSLGLGYEQYF

clone size: NA
V gene: TRBV9
D gene: NA
J gene: TRBJ2-3
CDR3 DNA: TGTGCCAGCAGCGTAGGGGTACTGAACACAGATACGCAGTATTTT
CDR3 protein: CASSVGVLNTDTQYF

clone size: NA
V gene: TRBV27
D gene: TRBD1
J gene: TRBJ2-3
CDR3 DNA: TGTGCCAGCAGTTTAGCAGGGGGCCGAGATACGCAGTATTTT
CDR3 protein: CASSLAGGRDTQYF

clone size: NA
V gene: TRBV2
D gene: NA
J gene: TRBJ1-2
CDR3 DNA: TGTGCCAGCAGTACAGGGCCTGGAGGCTACACCTTC
CDR3 protein: CASSTGPGGYTF

clone size: once
V gene: TRBV2
D gene: TRBD2
J gene: TRBJ2-1
CDR3 DNA: TGTGCCAGCAGTGAGACATCTAGCGGGAGGCGCAACAATGAGCAGTTCTTC
CDR3 protein: CASSETSSGRRNNEQFF

clone size: NA
V gene: TRBV19
D gene: TRBD1
J gene: TRBJ2-5
CDR3 DNA: TGTGCCAGTAGTCGGGGACAGCCCGCAGGGACCCAGTACTTC
CDR3 protein: CASSRGQPAGTQYF

clone size: NA
V gene: TRBV7-3
D gene: NA
J gene: TRBJ2-2
CDR3 DNA: TGTGCCAGCAGCCCGGGTGGGTTGAGAACCGGGGAGCTGTTTTTT
CDR3 protein: CASSPGGLRTGELFF

clone size: NA
V gene: TRBV7-8
D gene: NA
J gene: TRBJ2-7
CDR3 DNA: TGTGCCAGCAGCTTAGCAGGCCCCTGGGACGAGCAGTACTTC
CDR3 protein: CASSLAGPWDEQYF

clone size: once
V gene: TRBV7-8
D gene: NA
J gene: TRBJ2-4
CDR3 DNA: TGTGCCAGCAGCTCACCGACAGATCTCGGGAACATTCAGTACTTC
CDR3 protein: CASSSPTDLGNIQYF

clone size: NA
V gene: TRBV7-3
D gene: NA
J gene: TRBJ2-5
CDR3 DNA: TGTGCCAGCAGCTTATTGGGCCCCGGGGAGACCCAGTACTTC
CDR3 protein: CASSLLGPGETQYF

clone size: once
V gene: TRBV7-2
D gene: TRBD2
J gene: TRBJ2-1
CDR3 DNA: TGTGCCAGCAGATCGGGACTAGCGGGAGCGGGGTACAATGAGCAGTTCTTC
CDR3 protein: CASRSGLAGAGYNEQFF

clone size: NA
V gene: TRBV19
D gene: NA
J gene: TRBJ1-2
CDR3 DNA: TGTGCCAGTAGTATGACGGGGCAGGGCATCTATGGCTACACCTTC
CDR3 protein: CASSMTGQGIYGYTF

clone size: NA
V gene: TRBV5-1
D gene: NA
J gene: TRBJ2-5
CDR3 DNA: TGCGCCAGCAGCTTGGGTGGACCCAAAGAGACCCAGTACTTC
CDR3 protein: CASSLGGPKETQYF

clone size: NA
V gene: TRBV6-5
D gene: NA
J gene: TRBJ1-4
CDR3 DNA: TGTGCCAGCAGTTACTCGACGGGAACTAATGAAAAACTGTTTTTT
CDR3 protein: CASSYSTGTNEKLFF

clone size: NA
V gene: TRBV10-3
D gene: NA
J gene: TRBJ2-1
CDR3 DNA: TGTGCCATCAGTACGACCGGACACCCGGGGGAGAATGAGCAGTTCTTC
CDR3 protein: CAISTTGHPGENEQFF

clone size: NA
V gene: TRBV6-4
D gene: NA
J gene: TRBJ1-5
CDR3 DNA: TGTGCCAGCAGTGACCCTCGCCGTTCAAGCAATCAGCCCCAGCATTTT
CDR3 protein: CASSDPRRSSNQPQHF

clone size: NA
V gene: TRBV7-3
D gene: NA
J gene: TRBJ1-3
CDR3 DNA: TGTGCCAGCAGCAACGGGCAGGTGGACACCATATATTTT
CDR3 protein: CASSNGQVDTIYF

clone size: NA
V gene: TRBV5-1
D gene: NA
J gene: TRBJ1-2
CDR3 DNA: TGCGCCAGCAGCTTAGACAGGCCGGGCCATGGCTACACCTTC
CDR3 protein: CASSLDRPGHGYTF

clone size: NA
V gene: TRBV6-6
D gene: TRBD2
J gene: TRBJ2-3
CDR3 DNA: TGTGCCAGCAGCCTCCCGGGACTAGGCACAGATACGCAGTATTTT
CDR3 protein: CASSLPGLGTDTQYF

clone size: NA
V gene: TRBV19
D gene: TRBD1
J gene: TRBJ2-5
CDR3 DNA: TGTGCCAGTGGCCCAGGGACAGCCCCCCAAGAGACCCAGTACTTC
CDR3 protein: CASGPGTAPQETQYF

clone size: NA
V gene: TRBV14
D gene: NA
J gene: TRBJ1-2
CDR3 DNA: TGTGCCAGCAGCCAAGGCCTGGGACTCCTCAGGGTGGACTATGGCTACACCTTC
CDR3 protein: CASSQGLGLLRVDYGYTF

clone size: NA
V gene: TRBV2
D gene: NA
J gene: TRBJ1-1
CDR3 DNA: TGTGCCAGCAGTGAAGAAGGGGGTCGGGCTGAAGCTTTCTTT
CDR3 protein: CASSEEGGRAEAFF

clone size: NA
V gene: TRBV14
D gene: TRBD1
J gene: TRBJ2-1
CDR3 DNA: TGTGCCAGCAGCCGGGACAGGGGTTCCTACAATGAGCAGTTCTTC
CDR3 protein: CASSRDRGSYNEQFF

clone size: NA
V gene: TRBV9
D gene: NA
J gene: TRBJ2-3
CDR3 DNA: TGTGCCAGCAGCGTAGCGCCGGGGGAAGGCGATACGCAGTATTTT
CDR3 protein: CASSVAPGEGDTQYF

clone size: NA
V gene: TRBV13
D gene: NA
J gene: TRBJ2-3
CDR3 DNA: TGTGCCAGCACCCTTTCGTACCGGGACGGAGGCACAGATACGCAGTATTTT
CDR3 protein: CASTLSYRDGGTDTQYF

clone size: NA
V gene: TRBV5-1
D gene: NA
J gene: TRBJ2-5
CDR3 DNA: TGCGCCAGCAGCTCCCCTCAGGAGGGGGAGACCCAGTACTTC
CDR3 protein: CASSSPQEGETQYF

clone size: NA
V gene: TRBV5-1
D gene: NA
J gene: TRBJ2-3
CDR3 DNA: TGCGCCAGCAGCTTGCAACCCGGCACAGATACGCAGTATTTT
CDR3 protein: CASSLQPGTDTQYF